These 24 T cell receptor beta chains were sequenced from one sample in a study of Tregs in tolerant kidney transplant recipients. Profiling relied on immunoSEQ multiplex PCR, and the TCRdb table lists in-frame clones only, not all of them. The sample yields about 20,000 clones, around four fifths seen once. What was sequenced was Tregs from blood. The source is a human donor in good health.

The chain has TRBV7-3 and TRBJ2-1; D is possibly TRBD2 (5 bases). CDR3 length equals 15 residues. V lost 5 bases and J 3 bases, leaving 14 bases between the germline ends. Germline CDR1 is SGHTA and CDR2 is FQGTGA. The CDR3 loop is CASSTEVALYNEQFF. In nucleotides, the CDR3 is TGTGCCAGCAGCACGGAGGTGGCTCTCTACAATGAGCAGTTCTTC.

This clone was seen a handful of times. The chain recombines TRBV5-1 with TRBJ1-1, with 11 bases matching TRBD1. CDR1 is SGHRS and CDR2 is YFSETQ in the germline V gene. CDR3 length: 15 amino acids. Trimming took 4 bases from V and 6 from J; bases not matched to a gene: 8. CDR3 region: CASSPRTGGAAEAFF. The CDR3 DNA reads TGCGCCAGCAGCCCCCGGACAGGGGGCGCGGCTGAAGCTTTCTTT.

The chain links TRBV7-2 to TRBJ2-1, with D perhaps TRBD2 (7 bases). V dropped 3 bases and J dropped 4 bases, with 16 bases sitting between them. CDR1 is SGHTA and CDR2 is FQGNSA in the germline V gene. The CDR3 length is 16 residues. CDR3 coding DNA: TGTGCCAGCAGCTTTGTAGGGGGGGGTGGTTACAATGAGCAGTTCTTC. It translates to CASSFVGGGGYNEQFF.

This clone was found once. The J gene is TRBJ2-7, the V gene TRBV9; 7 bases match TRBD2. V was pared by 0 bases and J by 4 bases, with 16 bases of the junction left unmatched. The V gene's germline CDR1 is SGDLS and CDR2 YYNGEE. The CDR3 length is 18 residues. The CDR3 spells CASSVAPVGGKKDYEQYF. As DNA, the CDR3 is TGTGCCAGCAGCGTAGCCCCAGTCGGGGGGAAAAAAGATTACGAGCAGTACTTC.

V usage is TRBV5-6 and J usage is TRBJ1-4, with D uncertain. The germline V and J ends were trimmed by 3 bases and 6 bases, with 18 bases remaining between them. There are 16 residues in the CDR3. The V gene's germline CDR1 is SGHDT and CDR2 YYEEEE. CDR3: CASSSLLYGVDEKLFF. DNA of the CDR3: TGTGCCAGCAGCTCCCTTCTCTACGGGGTCGATGAAAAACTGTTTTTT.

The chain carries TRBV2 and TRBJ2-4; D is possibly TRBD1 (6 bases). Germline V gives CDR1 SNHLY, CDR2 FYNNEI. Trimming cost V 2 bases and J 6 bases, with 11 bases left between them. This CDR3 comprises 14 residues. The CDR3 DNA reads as TGTGCCAGCAGTGAAAGGGGGTTTGGAAACATTCAGTACTTC. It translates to CASSERGFGNIQYF.

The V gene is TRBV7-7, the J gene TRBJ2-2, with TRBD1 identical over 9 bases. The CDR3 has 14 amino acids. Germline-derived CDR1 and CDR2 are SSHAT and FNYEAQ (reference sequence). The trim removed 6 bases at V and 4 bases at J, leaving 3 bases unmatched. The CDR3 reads CASRAGQGTGELFF. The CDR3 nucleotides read TGTGCCAGCAGAGCGGGACAGGGCACCGGGGAGCTGTTTTTT.

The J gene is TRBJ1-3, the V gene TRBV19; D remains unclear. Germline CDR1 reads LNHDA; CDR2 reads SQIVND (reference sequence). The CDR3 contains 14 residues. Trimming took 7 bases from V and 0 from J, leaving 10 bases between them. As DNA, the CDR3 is TGTGCCAGTACCCAAGCTAGCTCTGGAAACACCATATATTTT. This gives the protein CASTQASSGNTIYF.

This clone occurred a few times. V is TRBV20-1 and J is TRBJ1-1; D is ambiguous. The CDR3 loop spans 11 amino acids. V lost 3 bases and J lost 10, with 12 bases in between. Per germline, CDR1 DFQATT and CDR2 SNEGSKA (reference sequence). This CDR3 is CSARGESRAFF. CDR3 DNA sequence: TGCAGTGCTAGGGGCGAGAGTAGAGCTTTCTTT.

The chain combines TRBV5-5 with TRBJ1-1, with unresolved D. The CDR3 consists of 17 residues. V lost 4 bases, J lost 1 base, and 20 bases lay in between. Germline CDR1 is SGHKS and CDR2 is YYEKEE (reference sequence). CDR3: CASSTTPARPSNTEAFF. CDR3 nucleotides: TGTGCCAGCAGCACCACCCCGGCTAGGCCCTCGAACACTGAAGCTTTCTTT. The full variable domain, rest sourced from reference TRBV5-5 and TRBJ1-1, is DAGVTQSPTHLIKTRGQQVTLRCSPISGHKSVSWYQQVLGQGPQFIFQYYEKEERGRGNFPDRFSARQFPNYSSELNVNALLLGDSALYLCASSTTPARPSNTEAFFGQGTRLTVV.

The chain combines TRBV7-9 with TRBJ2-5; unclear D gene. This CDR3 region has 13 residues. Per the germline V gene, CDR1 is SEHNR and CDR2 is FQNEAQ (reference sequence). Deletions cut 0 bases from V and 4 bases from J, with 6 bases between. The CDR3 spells CASSLAVLETQYF. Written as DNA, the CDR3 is TGTGCCAGCAGCTTAGCAGTGTTAGAGACCCAGTACTTC.

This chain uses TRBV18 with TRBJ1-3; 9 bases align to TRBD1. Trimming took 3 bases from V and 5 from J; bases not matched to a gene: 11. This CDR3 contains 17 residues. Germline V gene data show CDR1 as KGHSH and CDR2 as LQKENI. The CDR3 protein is CASSPLNPTGGRNTIYF. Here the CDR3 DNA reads TGTGCCAGCTCACCGCTAAACCCGACAGGGGGAAGAAACACCATATATTTT.

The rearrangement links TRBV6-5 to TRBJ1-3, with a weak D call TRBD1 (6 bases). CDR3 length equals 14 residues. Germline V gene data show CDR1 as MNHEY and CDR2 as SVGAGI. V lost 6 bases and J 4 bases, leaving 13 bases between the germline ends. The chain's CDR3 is CASRKTGAGNTIYF. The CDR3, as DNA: TGTGCCAGCAGAAAAACGGGGGCCGGAAACACCATATATTTT.

The CDR3 spells CASSLAGQAYNSPLHF. CDR3 coding DNA: TGTGCCAGCAGCTTAGCCGGACAGGCGTATAATTCACCCCTCCACTTT. The chain is built from TRBV7-8 and TRBJ1-6; 7 bases align to TRBD1. The CDR3 length is 16 residues. Germline CDR1 and CDR2: SGHVS and FQNEAQ. V lost 0 bases, J lost 4 bases, and 3 bases stayed unmatched.

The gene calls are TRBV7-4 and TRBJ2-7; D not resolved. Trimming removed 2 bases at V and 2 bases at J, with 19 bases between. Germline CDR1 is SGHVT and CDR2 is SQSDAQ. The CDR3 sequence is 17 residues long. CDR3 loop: CASSLSHSLGFPYEQYF. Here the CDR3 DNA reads TGTGCCAGCAGCTTAAGTCATTCCCTGGGCTTCCCCTACGAGCAGTACTTC.

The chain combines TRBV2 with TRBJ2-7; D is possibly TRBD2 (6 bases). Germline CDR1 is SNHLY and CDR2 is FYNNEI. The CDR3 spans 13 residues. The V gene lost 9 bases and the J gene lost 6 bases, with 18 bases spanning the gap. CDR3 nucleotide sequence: TGTGCCAGTCAAAAACGGGACTTGGGCGAGCAGTACTTC. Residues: CASQKRDLGEQYF.

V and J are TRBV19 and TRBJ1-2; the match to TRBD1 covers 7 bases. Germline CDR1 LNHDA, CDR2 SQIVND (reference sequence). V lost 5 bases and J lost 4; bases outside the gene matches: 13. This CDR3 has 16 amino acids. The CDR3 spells CASSARTGGSIYGYTF. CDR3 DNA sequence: TGTGCCAGTAGTGCCCGGACAGGCGGCTCGATCTATGGCTACACCTTC.

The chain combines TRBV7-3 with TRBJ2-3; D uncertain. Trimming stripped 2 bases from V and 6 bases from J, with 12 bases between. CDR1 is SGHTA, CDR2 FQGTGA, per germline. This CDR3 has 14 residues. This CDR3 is CASSLLAYRDTQYF. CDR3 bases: TGTGCCAGCAGCTTACTGGCATATCGCGATACGCAGTATTTT.

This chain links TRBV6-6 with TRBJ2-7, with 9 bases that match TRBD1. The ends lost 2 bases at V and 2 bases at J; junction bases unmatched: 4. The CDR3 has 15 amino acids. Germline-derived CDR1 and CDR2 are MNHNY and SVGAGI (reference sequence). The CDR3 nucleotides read TGTGCCAGCAGTTACGGGGGACAGGGCGCCTACGAGCAGTACTTC. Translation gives CASSYGGQGAYEQYF.

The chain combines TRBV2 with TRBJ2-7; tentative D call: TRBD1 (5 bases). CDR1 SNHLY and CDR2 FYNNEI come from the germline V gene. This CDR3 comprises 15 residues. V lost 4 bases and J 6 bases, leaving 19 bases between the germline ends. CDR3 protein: CASSGRGRRGIEQYF. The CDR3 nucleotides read TGTGCCAGCAGTGGGCGAGGCCGAAGGGGAATCGAGCAGTACTTC.

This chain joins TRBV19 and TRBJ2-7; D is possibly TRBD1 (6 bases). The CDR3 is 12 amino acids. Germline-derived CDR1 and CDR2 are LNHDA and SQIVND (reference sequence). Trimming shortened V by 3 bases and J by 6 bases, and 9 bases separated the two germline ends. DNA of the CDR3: TGTGCCAGTAGTATGAGCAGGGGCGAGCAGTACTTC. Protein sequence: CASSMSRGEQYF.

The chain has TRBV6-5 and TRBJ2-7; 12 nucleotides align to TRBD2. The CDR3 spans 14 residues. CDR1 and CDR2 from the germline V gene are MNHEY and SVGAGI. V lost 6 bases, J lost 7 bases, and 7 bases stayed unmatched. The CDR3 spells CASRRLAGVREQYF. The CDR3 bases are TGTGCCAGCAGAAGACTAGCGGGAGTGAGGGAGCAGTACTTC.

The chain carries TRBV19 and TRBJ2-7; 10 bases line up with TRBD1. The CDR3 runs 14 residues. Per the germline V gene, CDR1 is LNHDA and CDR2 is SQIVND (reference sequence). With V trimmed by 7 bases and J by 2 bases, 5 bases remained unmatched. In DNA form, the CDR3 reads TGTGCCAGTAAGGGGACAGGGGCCACCTACGAGCAGTACTTC. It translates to CASKGTGATYEQYF.

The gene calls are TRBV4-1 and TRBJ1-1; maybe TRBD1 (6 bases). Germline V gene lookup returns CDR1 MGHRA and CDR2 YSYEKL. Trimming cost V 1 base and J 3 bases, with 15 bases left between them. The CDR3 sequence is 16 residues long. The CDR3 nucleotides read TGCGCCAGCAGCCAAGGCCTAACAGGGTGGGACACTGAAGCTTTCTTT. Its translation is CASSQGLTGWDTEAFF.